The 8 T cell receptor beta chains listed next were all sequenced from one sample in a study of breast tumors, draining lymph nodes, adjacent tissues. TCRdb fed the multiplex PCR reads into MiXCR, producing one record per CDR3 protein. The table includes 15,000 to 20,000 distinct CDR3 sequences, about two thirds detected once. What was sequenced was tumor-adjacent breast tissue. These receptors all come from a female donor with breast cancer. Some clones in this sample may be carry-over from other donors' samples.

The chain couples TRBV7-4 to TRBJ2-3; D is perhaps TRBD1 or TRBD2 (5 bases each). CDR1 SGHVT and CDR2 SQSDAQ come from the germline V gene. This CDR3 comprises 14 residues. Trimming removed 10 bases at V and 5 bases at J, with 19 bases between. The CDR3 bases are TGTGCCAACAATCTAATGGGGGAACAAGATACGCAGTATTTT. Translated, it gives CANNLMGEQDTQYF. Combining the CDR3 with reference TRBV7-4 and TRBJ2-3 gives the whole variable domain GAGVSQSPRYKVAKRGRDVALRCDSISGHVTLYWYRQTLGQGSEVLTYSQSDAQRDKSGRPSGRFSAERPERSVSTLKIQRTEQGDSAVYLCANNLMGEQDTQYFGPGTRLTVL.

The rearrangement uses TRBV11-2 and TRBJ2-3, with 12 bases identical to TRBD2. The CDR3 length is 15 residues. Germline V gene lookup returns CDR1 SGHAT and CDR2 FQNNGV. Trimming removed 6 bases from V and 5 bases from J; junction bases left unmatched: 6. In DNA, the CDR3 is TGTGCCAGCAGTCGACTAGCGGGGGTAGGAGATACGCAGTATTTT. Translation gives CASSRLAGVGDTQYF.

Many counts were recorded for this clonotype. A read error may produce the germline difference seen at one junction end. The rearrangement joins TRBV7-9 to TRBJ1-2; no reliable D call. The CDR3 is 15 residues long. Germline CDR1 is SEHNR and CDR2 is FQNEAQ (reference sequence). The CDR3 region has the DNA TGTGCCAGCAGCTTAGGGGAAGGGTGGGCCTATGGCTACCCCTTC. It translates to CASSLGEGWAYGYPF.

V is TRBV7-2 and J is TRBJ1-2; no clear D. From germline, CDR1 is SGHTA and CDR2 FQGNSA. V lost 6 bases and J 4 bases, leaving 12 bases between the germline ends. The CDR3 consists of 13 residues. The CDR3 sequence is CASSEQTPYGYTF. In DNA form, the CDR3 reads TGTGCCAGCAGTGAGCAGACGCCCTATGGCTACACCTTC.

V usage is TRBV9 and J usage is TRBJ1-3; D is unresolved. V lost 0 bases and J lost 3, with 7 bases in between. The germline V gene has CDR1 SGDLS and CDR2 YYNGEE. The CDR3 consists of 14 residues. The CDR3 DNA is TGTGCCAGCAGCGTAGAGAGGGTTGGAAACACCATATATTTT. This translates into CASSVERVGNTIYF. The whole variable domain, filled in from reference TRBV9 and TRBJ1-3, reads DSGVTQTPKHLITATGQRVTLRCSPRSGDLSVYWYQQSLDQGLQFLIQYYNGEERAKGNILERFSAQQFPDLHSELNLSSLELGDSALYFCASSVERVGNTIYFGEGSWLTVV.

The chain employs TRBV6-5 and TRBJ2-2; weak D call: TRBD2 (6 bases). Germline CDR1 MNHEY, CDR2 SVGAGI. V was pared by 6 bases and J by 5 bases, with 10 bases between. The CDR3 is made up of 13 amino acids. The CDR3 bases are TGTGCCAGCAGAAGAGGAGGGACCGGGGAGCTGTTTTTT. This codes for CASRRGGTGELFF.

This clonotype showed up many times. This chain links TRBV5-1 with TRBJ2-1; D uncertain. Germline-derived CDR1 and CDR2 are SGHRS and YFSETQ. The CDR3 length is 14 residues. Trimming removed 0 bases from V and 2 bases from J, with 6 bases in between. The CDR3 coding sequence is TGCGCCAGCAGCTTGGACGGGCCCTACAATGAGCAGTTCTTC. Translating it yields CASSLDGPYNEQFF.

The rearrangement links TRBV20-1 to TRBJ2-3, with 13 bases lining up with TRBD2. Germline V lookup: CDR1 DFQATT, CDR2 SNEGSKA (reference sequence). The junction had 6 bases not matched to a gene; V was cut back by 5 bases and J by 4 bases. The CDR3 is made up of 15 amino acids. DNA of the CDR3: TGCAGTGCTTCCGGGACTAGCGGGGCATCAGATACGCAGTATTTT. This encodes CSASGTSGASDTQYF.